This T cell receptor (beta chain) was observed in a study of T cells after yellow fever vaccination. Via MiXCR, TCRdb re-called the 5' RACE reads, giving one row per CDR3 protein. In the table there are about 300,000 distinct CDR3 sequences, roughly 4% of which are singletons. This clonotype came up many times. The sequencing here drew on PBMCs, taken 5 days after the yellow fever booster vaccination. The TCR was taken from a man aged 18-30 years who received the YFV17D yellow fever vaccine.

The CDR3 region is CASSIRGQGVQTF. The DNA for the CDR3 is TGTGCCAGCAGTATTCGGGGACAGGGGGTACAAACCTTC. The genes are TRBV6-5 and TRBJ1-2; the match to TRBD1 covers 11 bases. The CDR3 is 13 amino acids. The germline V gene encodes CDR1 MNHEY and CDR2 SVGAGI. V was pared by 5 bases and J by 14 bases, with 10 bases of the junction left unmatched.